This TCR beta chain was captured by sequencing in a study of blood T cell repertoires in COVID-19. Study-wide context: Acute and convalescent COVID-19 samples came from the United States, Italy and Spain. Sources were T cells, B-cell-depleted T cells, or PBMCs; the material itself was cDNA or gDNA.

Trimming removed 0 bases at V and 8 bases at J, with 8 bases between. The CDR3 has 12 residues. Germline V gene lookup returns CDR1 SGHKS and CDR2 YYEKEE (reference sequence). To note about this clone: This sample also contains other DNA sequences that code for the same CDR3.

Per the original methods: For nucleated cells, counts were estimated from reference gene primer amplification. TCRdb keeps only in-frame clones here, not all; method: immunoSEQ multiplex PCR. V and J calls and clone size come straight from that table; D and trimming were deduced from the DNA. The table records 130,000 or so clones, around 84% of them present only once. The source of this sequence is a woman aged 55-69 years with acute or convalescent COVID-19. The chain has TRBV5-5 and TRBJ1-2; tentative D call: TRBD1 (6 bases). Specimen: peripheral blood. The CDR3 coding sequence is TGTGCCAGCAGCTTGGACAGGGACGGCTACACCTTC. It specifies CASSLDRDGYTF.